This T cell receptor (beta chain) was identified in a study of tumor-infiltrating lymphocytes in primary liver carcinoma (TCRdb year 2017). A note on the overall study: Between late 2015 and 2016, five patients in China with histopathologically diagnosed primary liver carcinoma had surgical resection. Hepatocellular carcinoma (four) or combined HCC and intrahepatic cholangiocarcinoma (one) was present in the five patients, who were three men and two women aged 30 to 69 years. The five patients had tumors staged T1-T3 N0M0, with maximum diameters ranging from roughly 4.2 to 11 cm. Each sample produced roughly 3.65 to 7.13 million productive TCRbeta reads, and read depth showed no significant difference between tissue types. TCRbeta repertoire sequencing, expression microarrays and whole-exome sequencing were combined in the study across five regions of each liver tumor, with adjacent normal tissue and blood also included. A total of 35 or so specimens from 5 patients, comprising some 25 tumor regions, 5 adjacent noncancerous liver tissues and 5 peripheral blood samples, were covered by TCRbeta repertoire sequencing. Technical replicate repertoires showed high reproducibility, with mean shared-clone rates roughly 0.89 and correlation coefficients above 0.95.

In this sample, this clonotype turned up many times. The target of this receptor is not known. No base quality information exists; no much larger clone differs at one position. CDR1 and CDR2 are drawn from the germline V gene: MNHEY, SVGAGI. The junction shows trimming of 7 bases on V and 4 bases on J, plus 15 bases between the germline ends. Including the terminal cysteine and phenylalanine, the CDR3 comprises 14 residues. Only the CDR3 DNA stays, 42 bases, in frame from base 1. Broader findings and caveats from the paper: The top 250 clones made up a significantly larger repertoire fraction in tumors than in blood (p = 0.039). Only five patients were included in the study, and the authors note that the findings should be validated in a larger study. Bulk unsorted samples precluded comparing CD4+ and CD8+ T cell repertoires. Repertoire overlap was found to be higher between tumor regions (mean about 35%) than between tumor-adjacent (roughly 17%) or tumor-blood (about 15%) pairs, consistent with antigen-driven expansion. Only the TCR beta chain was sequenced, so true repertoire diversity is likely underestimated because unpaired alpha chains were not captured.

Using a constant-region primer and ProtoScript II reverse transcriptase, TCRbeta-specific cDNA was reverse-transcribed from around 500 ng total RNA. TCRbeta libraries were built with three nested multiplex PCR rounds, a slightly modified ARM-PCR procedure. The first two PCR rounds used multiplex TRBV1-TRBV30 forward primers with a Cbeta reverse primer, each for about 9 cycles. Sample barcodes and Illumina adapters were attached in a final 25-cycle PCR using Deep VentR polymerase. Before sequencing, amplicons of 200-500 bp were purified from gel using a QIAquick gel extraction kit. An Illumina HiSeq 2500 was used to sequence the TCRbeta amplicons, generating 250-bp paired-end reads. In the source study's methods: To recover full CDR3 sequences, reads were quality-trimmed using Trimmomatic v0.33 and paired reads were then merged using FLASH v1.2.11. MiGEC v1.2.1b assigned V, D and J germline segments to the rearranged TCRbeta sequences. Clonotype statistics, along with Shannon-Wiener diversity indices, were calculated using VDJtools v1.0.0. To reduce sampling bias, subsequent analyses other than the diversity analysis used only the 250 most abundant clonotypes in each sample. TCRdb reworked the public reads: Q25 trimming with fastp, MiXCR clone assembly, productive beta chains retained. Each CDR3 protein appears once, grouped with its most common genes and DNA. These V and J calls rely on TCRdb rather than the paper's analysis. The sample contains some 200,000 distinct CDR3 sequences, about 65% of them found a single time. The ten largest clones take up approximately 7% of the sample.

RNA from unsorted whole blood was extracted with TRIzol reagent, and germline DNA was obtained with the DNeasy Blood & Tissue kit. Chronic HBV infection was present in the patients, and the patients were treatment-naive at sampling. Before surgery, roughly 4 milliliters of peripheral blood were drawn into K2EDTA tubes. In this chain, TRBV6-5 is recombined with TRBJ2-3, and perhaps TRBD2 as D gene, on 6 matching bases. The sample was peripheral blood. The clonotype was recovered from a woman aged 60-75 years with primary liver carcinoma and hepatitis B virus infection. In nucleotides, the sequence is TGTGCCAGCAAGGGAGGACAAGATGCAGATACGCAGTATTTT. Translated, it reads CASKGGQDADTQYF.